Listed below are T cell receptor beta chains from one sample, sequenced in a study of blood T cell repertoires in COVID-19. This table comes from immunoSEQ multiplex PCR, and its TCRdb copy is limited to in-frame clones, with some not included. Seen here are under 75,000 clones, roughly 88% observed once, and the top ten hold roughly 4%. The sample consisted of peripheral blood. The receptors were sampled from a man in his forties or fifties with active COVID-19. CDR3s include the opening cysteine and the closing phenylalanine or tryptophan. Each record gives: D gene, V gene, clone size, J gene, CDR3 DNA, CDR3 protein. The D gene is left open where the match is weak. Not every row has a clone size; where given, it reads once, few, many or a size class.

D: NA; V: TRBV9; size: NA; J: TRBJ1-5; DNA: TGTGCCAGCAGCGCAGGGAGGGGCAATCAGCCCCAGCATTTT; CDR3: CASSAGRGNQPQHF
D: TRBD2; V: TRBV6-2/TRBV6-3; size: NA; J: TRBJ2-7; DNA: TGTGCCAGCAGTACACTAGCGGGTTACGAGCAGTACTTC; CDR3: CASSTLAGYEQYF
D: TRBD1; V: TRBV2; size: NA; J: TRBJ1-2; DNA: TGTGCCAGCAGTAAGGGACAGGGCGATGGCTACACCTTC; CDR3: CASSKGQGDGYTF
D: NA; V: TRBV4-1; size: once; J: TRBJ1-1; DNA: TGCGCCAGCAGCCAATCCAGGGGAACTGAAGCTTTCTTT; CDR3: CASSQSRGTEAFF
D: TRBD1; V: TRBV5-4; size: NA; J: TRBJ1-5; DNA: TGTGCCAGCAGCGCCGGGACAGGGGACCAGCCCCAGCATTTT; CDR3: CASSAGTGDQPQHF
D: TRBD2; V: TRBV30; size: few; J: TRBJ2-1; DNA: TGTGCCTGGAGTGCAGGTTATCCTGGGGGCGGGGGGATCGATGAGCAGTTCTTC; CDR3: CAWSAGYPGGGGIDEQFF
D: NA; V: TRBV19; size: NA; J: TRBJ2-7; DNA: TGTGCCAGTAGTCCTGGGTGGACTACAGGCACCTACGAGCAGTACTTC; CDR3: CASSPGWTTGTYEQYF
D: NA; V: TRBV11-2; size: once; J: TRBJ1-5; DNA: TGTGCCAGCAGCTTAGGTACAGCCGCGAATCAGCCCCAGCATTTT; CDR3: CASSLGTAANQPQHF
D: TRBD2; V: TRBV18; size: NA; J: TRBJ2-7; DNA: TGTGCCAGCTCAGGGACTAGCCCGACCTCCTCCTACGAGCAGTACTTC; CDR3: CASSGTSPTSSYEQYF
D: NA; V: TRBV7-9; size: once; J: TRBJ1-1; DNA: TGTGCCAGCAGTACTTCTACAGGAGGGGCAGGGACTGAAGCTTTCTTT; CDR3: CASSTSTGGAGTEAFF
D: NA; V: TRBV13; size: NA; J: TRBJ2-2; DNA: TGTGCCAGCAGCCCCCCTTGGTTAGAACCGAACACCGGGGAGCTGTTTTTT; CDR3: CASSPPWLEPNTGELFF
D: NA; V: TRBV5-1; size: NA; J: TRBJ2-7; DNA: TGCGCCAGCGGGGCGACAGACGGTCGTTTCTCCTACGAGCAGTACTTC; CDR3: CASGATDGRFSYEQYF
D: TRBD2; V: TRBV7-2; size: NA; J: TRBJ2-3; DNA: TGTGCCAGCAGCTCTCTGGGGGGGACGCAGTATTTT; CDR3: CASSSLGGTQYF
D: TRBD1; V: TRBV30; size: NA; J: TRBJ1-1; DNA: TGTGCCTGGAACAGGGGTCCGTCCACTGAAGCTTTCTTT; CDR3: CAWNRGPSTEAFF
D: NA; V: TRBV19; size: NA; J: TRBJ1-4; DNA: TGTGCCAGTAGTAGAACAGGGTCAGGTGAAAAACTGTTTTTT; CDR3: CASSRTGSGEKLFF
D: NA; V: TRBV7-2; size: NA; J: TRBJ2-5; DNA: TGTGCCAGCAGCGGATCAGGAATAGGGGGACGAGAGACCCAGTACTTC; CDR3: CASSGSGIGGRETQYF
D: NA; V: TRBV7-2; size: once; J: TRBJ2-3; DNA: TGTGCCAGCAGCCCTGGGGGGACGGACCAAGATACGCAGTATTTT; CDR3: CASSPGGTDQDTQYF
D: NA; V: TRBV19; size: NA; J: TRBJ2-7; DNA: TGTGCCAGTAGTATATCACCCGGACAGATTTACGAGCAGTACTTC; CDR3: CASSISPGQIYEQYF
D: NA; V: TRBV29-1; size: NA; J: TRBJ1-2; DNA: TGCAGCGTGCGGGCAAGCTATGGCTACACCTTC; CDR3: CSVRASYGYTF
D: TRBD1; V: TRBV7-2; size: NA; J: TRBJ1-6; DNA: TGTGCCAGCAGCTTAGCGGACAGGGATTCTTCACCCCTCCACTTT; CDR3: CASSLADRDSSPLHF
D: NA; V: TRBV28; size: NA; J: TRBJ2-7; DNA: TGTGCCAGCAGTTCCAACAGAGAGAGCTCCTACGAGCAGTACTTC; CDR3: CASSSNRESSYEQYF
D: NA; V: TRBV7-8; size: NA; J: TRBJ2-2; DNA: TGTGCCAGCAGCCATTCGGGCACAGGGAGCACCGGGGAGCTGTTTTTT; CDR3: CASSHSGTGSTGELFF
D: NA; V: TRBV7-3; size: few; J: TRBJ1-1; DNA: TGTGCCAGCAGCTTAAAGCCAGGGAACACTGAAGCTTTCTTT; CDR3: CASSLKPGNTEAFF
D: NA; V: TRBV7-8; size: NA; J: TRBJ1-6; DNA: TGTGCCAGCAGCTTAGGCGGGGGAGCCTCACCCCTCCACTTT; CDR3: CASSLGGGASPLHF
D: NA; V: TRBV21-1; size: NA; J: TRBJ1-2; DNA: TGTGCCAGCAGCCACACAAACGATGGCTACACCTTC; CDR3: CASSHTNDGYTF
D: TRBD2; V: TRBV6-2/TRBV6-3; size: NA; J: TRBJ2-7; DNA: TGTGCCAGCAGCCGGACTAGCGGGGGTTCCTACGAGCAGTACTTC; CDR3: CASSRTSGGSYEQYF
D: NA; V: TRBV5-4; size: NA; J: TRBJ2-1; DNA: TGTGCCTTTAGCCCCCCGCGGGGAGGAGCCTACAATGAGCAGTTCTTC; CDR3: CAFSPPRGGAYNEQFF
D: TRBD1; V: TRBV15; size: NA; J: TRBJ2-1; DNA: TGTGCCACCAGCAGAGAGGGACAGGGACTCAATGAGCAGTTCTTC; CDR3: CATSREGQGLNEQFF
D: NA; V: TRBV12-3/TRBV12-4; size: NA; J: TRBJ2-2; DNA: TGTGCCAGCAGTGGGCAGGGAAGGGGTGAGCTGTTTTTT; CDR3: CASSGQGRGELFF
D: NA; V: TRBV12-3/TRBV12-4; size: NA; J: TRBJ2-3; DNA: TGTGCCAGCAGGAGTATAGATACGCAGTATTTT; CDR3: CASRSIDTQYF
D: NA; V: TRBV5-1; size: NA; J: TRBJ2-2; DNA: TGCGCCAGCAGCGGGCAGGCAGGGGGGTCGAACACCGGGGAGCTGTTTTTT; CDR3: CASSGQAGGSNTGELFF
D: TRBD1; V: TRBV30; size: NA; J: TRBJ1-1; DNA: TGTGCCTGGAGTGTACAATTGGGACAGGAGGCTTTCTTT; CDR3: CAWSVQLGQEAFF
D: NA; V: TRBV11-2; size: NA; J: TRBJ1-5; DNA: TGTGCCAGCAGCTTCTCAGTCAATCAGCCCCAGCATTTT; CDR3: CASSFSVNQPQHF
D: TRBD1; V: TRBV5-6; size: once; J: TRBJ2-7; DNA: TGTGCCAGCAGCTTGTACTCGTGGGACAGCTCCTACGAGCAGTACTTC; CDR3: CASSLYSWDSSYEQYF
D: NA; V: TRBV7-2; size: NA; J: TRBJ2-5; DNA: TGTGCCAGCAGCTTAGAGAGGGACTCGCCCCAGTACTTC; CDR3: CASSLERDSPQYF
D: TRBD1; V: TRBV18; size: NA; J: TRBJ1-1; DNA: TGTGCCAGCTCACCGGGACAGGGGGGGAACACTGAAGCTTTCTTT; CDR3: CASSPGQGGNTEAFF
D: NA; V: TRBV5-5; size: NA; J: TRBJ1-1; DNA: TGTGCCAGCAGCTTCGCCGGGGGAGGGGGCACTGAAGCTTTCTTT; CDR3: CASSFAGGGGTEAFF
D: TRBD1; V: TRBV19; size: NA; J: TRBJ2-1; DNA: TGTGCCAGTAGGAGGTCGACAGGGGGCTACAATGAGCAGTTCTTC; CDR3: CASRRSTGGYNEQFF
D: NA; V: TRBV7-9; size: NA; J: TRBJ2-3; DNA: TGTGCCAGCAGCTTACCTACCCTAACAGATACGCAGTATTTT; CDR3: CASSLPTLTDTQYF
D: NA; V: TRBV18; size: NA; J: TRBJ1-5; DNA: TGTGCCAGCTCACTGAACCGGGTCCTAACCAATAATAGCAATCAGCCCCAGCATTTT; CDR3: CASSLNRVLTNNSNQPQHF
D: TRBD1; V: TRBV19; size: NA; J: TRBJ2-4; DNA: TGTGCCAGTAGTCCGGGACAGGGGTACATTCAGTACTTC; CDR3: CASSPGQGYIQYF
D: TRBD1; V: TRBV10-2; size: NA; J: TRBJ1-5; DNA: TGCGCCAGCAGTGGAGGACAGGGTCGAAATCAGCCCCAGCATTTT; CDR3: CASSGGQGRNQPQHF
D: NA; V: TRBV4-1; size: NA; J: TRBJ1-3; DNA: TGCGCCAGCAGCCAAGAGGAGGTAATCTCTGGAAACACCATATATTTT; CDR3: CASSQEEVISGNTIYF
D: NA; V: TRBV3-1/TRBV3-2; size: NA; J: TRBJ1-1; DNA: TGTGCCAGCAGCTCTAAGGGAGGTACTGAAGCTTTCTTT; CDR3: CASSSKGGTEAFF
D: TRBD1; V: TRBV5-1; size: NA; J: TRBJ1-6; DNA: TGCGCCAGCAGCAACTGGACAGGGGGTTATTCACCCCTCCACTTT; CDR3: CASSNWTGGYSPLHF
D: NA; V: TRBV6-1; size: NA; J: TRBJ1-6; DNA: TGTGCCAGCAGTGACCTTAATTCACCCCTCCACTTT; CDR3: CASSDLNSPLHF
D: TRBD2; V: TRBV30; size: NA; J: TRBJ2-3; DNA: TGTGCCTGGAGTGTGGGGACTAGCGCTAGCACAGATACGCAGTATTTT; CDR3: CAWSVGTSASTDTQYF
D: NA; V: TRBV5-4; size: NA; J: TRBJ1-2; DNA: TGTGCCAGCAGCTTGGCCAGGGGATATAGTGGCTACACCTTC; CDR3: CASSLARGYSGYTF
D: TRBD1; V: TRBV9; size: NA; J: TRBJ2-2; DNA: TGTGCCAGCGGTCCGGGACAGGGCAACACCGGGGAGCTGTTTTTT; CDR3: CASGPGQGNTGELFF
D: NA; V: TRBV3-1/TRBV3-2; size: NA; J: TRBJ1-1; DNA: TGTGCCAGCAGCCGGGGCAGTCTCCCTGAAGCTTTCTTT; CDR3: CASSRGSLPEAFF
D: TRBD1; V: TRBV5-5; size: NA; J: TRBJ1-5; DNA: TGTGCCAGCAGTTGGACAGGGGGTGGGCAGCCCCAGCATTTT; CDR3: CASSWTGGGQPQHF
D: TRBD1; V: TRBV5-6; size: NA; J: TRBJ1-1; DNA: TGTGCCAGCAGCTTGCCGATTGGGACAGGAGGCACTGAAGCTTTCTTT; CDR3: CASSLPIGTGGTEAFF